This T cell receptor (beta chain) emerged from a study of T cell repertoires in cytomegalovirus infection. Study-level background: Recently identified HLA-C-restricted CMV epitopes and well-studied HLA-B-restricted CMV epitopes were used by the study. Matching HLA type, along with CMV infection, was indicated by public TCR beta signatures.

TCRdb ran MiXCR on the reads and lists one entry per CDR3 protein. This sample has around 89,000 distinct CDR3 sequences, with 25% to 30% found just once. This clonotype appeared a few times. As yet, its antigen is unknown. The source was CD8+ T cells from cultured PBMCs, collected from culture after CMV antigen stimulation. The clonotype originates from a human donor in good health (CMV status not recorded). Some clones in this sample may be carry-over from other donors' samples.

In DNA form, the CDR3 reads TGTGCCAGCAGCGCGACCAGGACAGGGGGGAACACTGAAGCTTTCTTT. The encoded protein is CASSATRTGGNTEAFF. J is TRBJ1-1 and V is TRBV2; TRBD1 aligns across 10 bases. The CDR3 contains 16 residues. Per the germline V gene, CDR1 is SNHLY and CDR2 is FYNNEI. Trimming took 6 bases from V and 1 from J; bases not matched to a gene: 8.